This entry is about one T cell receptor (beta chain). Other DNA sequences in the same sample also yield this CDR3. Method: immunoSEQ multiplex PCR; TCRdb's copy keeps in-frame clones and lacks some. Of tens of thousands of clones listed, approximately 85% are singletons. J lost 2 bases, V lost 5 bases, and 4 bases had no gene match. This CDR3 is 14 amino acids long. CDR1 is LNHDA and CDR2 is SQIVND in the germline V gene (reference sequence). The entry originates in a study of control samples from healthy donors and cancer patients. This TCR was recovered from a man between 60 and 75 years old with head and neck cancer. This chain joins TRBV19 and TRBJ2-3, with 7 bases aligning to TRBD2. Sequenced material: PBMCs. CDR3 nucleotides: TGTGCCAGTAGTCGAGCGGGACCCACAGATACGCAGTATTTT. It yields the protein CASSRAGPTDTQYF.